The 28 T cell receptor beta chains in this list originate from one sample, sequenced in a study of identical twins. TCRdb reprocessed the 5' RACE reads via MiXCR and lists one record per CDR3 protein. The profile shows fewer than 550,000 distinct CDR3 sequences, roughly an eighth of them singletons. These same data were also listed under a study on yellow fever vaccine responses in identical twins.

What was sequenced was CD4+ T cells sorted from blood. The source of these receptors is a woman aged 18-30 years in good health.

This clonotype was picked up a small number of times. V usage is TRBV29-1 and J usage is TRBJ2-3; D uncertain. V lost 5 bases, J lost 0 bases, and 15 bases lay in between. The CDR3 has 15 residues. Looked up from germline, CDR1 is SQVTM and CDR2 is ANQGSEA. The CDR3 loop is CSVPVTSLSTDTQYF. CDR3 nucleotide sequence: TGCAGCGTTCCTGTGACCTCCCTAAGCACAGATACGCAGTATTTT.

This chain connects TRBV20-1 to TRBJ2-1; TRBD2 matches at 9 bases. The CDR3 is 13 amino acids. V was pared by 3 bases and J by 3 bases, with 0 bases of the junction left unmatched. Germline V gene lookup returns CDR1 DFQATT and CDR2 SNEGSKA (reference sequence). CDR3 residues: CSARRGGYNEQFF. The CDR3 nucleotides read TGCAGTGCTAGGCGGGGGGGCTACAATGAGCAGTTCTTC.

CDR3 in DNA: TGTGCCAGTAGTACCCAGGGGCCCACAGATACGCAGTATTTT. It is translated as CASSTQGPTDTQYF. The V and J genes are TRBV19 and TRBJ2-3; D possibly corresponds to TRBD1 (6 bases). This CDR3 is 14 amino acids long. Germline CDR1 reads LNHDA; CDR2 reads SQIVND (reference sequence). The germline V and J ends were trimmed by 4 bases and 2 bases, with 10 bases remaining between them.

The sample holds many counts of this clonotype. The chain has TRBV12-3 or TRBV12-4 and TRBJ2-7, with D tentatively TRBD2 (6 bases). The V and J ends lost 3 bases and 2 bases respectively, with 11 bases between them. The CDR3 length is 14 residues. CDR3 coding DNA: TGTGCCAGCAGTTTGGGACTTAACGCCTACGAGCAGTACTTC. Its protein is CASSLGLNAYEQYF.

This clonotype qualifies as medium-sized. The chain recombines TRBV28 with TRBJ2-7; D unclear. Trimming took off 6 bases at V and 6 bases at J, with 9 bases between the two ends. This CDR3 is 11 amino acids long. Germline assignment: CDR1 MDHEN and CDR2 SYDVKM. DNA of the CDR3: TGTGCCAGCAGGGCAGGATTCGAGCAGTACTTC. Amino acids: CASRAGFEQYF.

Only a few counts were recorded for this clonotype. The V call is TRBV9, the J call TRBJ2-1; 14 nucleotides agree with TRBD2. The CDR3 loop spans 15 amino acids. Per the germline V gene, CDR1 is SGDLS and CDR2 is YYNGEE. The ends lost 3 bases at V and 8 bases at J; junction bases unmatched: 4. The CDR3 spells CASSAGLAGVYEQFF. DNA of the CDR3: TGTGCCAGCAGCGCGGGACTAGCGGGAGTATATGAGCAGTTCTTC.

The genes are TRBV12-3 or TRBV12-4 and TRBJ2-1; TRBD2 is a possible D gene (5 bases). The CDR3 has 14 residues. Trimming took off 2 bases at V and 10 bases at J, with 15 bases between the two ends. The CDR3 DNA reads as TGTGCCAGCAGTTTATCCGAGGGAACTTACGAGCAGTTCTTC. Translated: CASSLSEGTYEQFF.

The chain links TRBV7-8 to TRBJ2-1; 12 bases map to TRBD2. CDR3 size: 17 residues. V was clipped by 5 bases and J by 3 bases; unmatched bases: 8. Looked up from germline, CDR1 is SGHVS and CDR2 is FQNEAQ. The CDR3 spells CASSTAGLAGNYNEQFF. As DNA, the CDR3 is TGTGCCAGCAGCACCGCCGGACTAGCGGGGAACTACAATGAGCAGTTCTTC.

This clonotype showed up many times. This chain joins TRBV12-3 or TRBV12-4 and TRBJ1-2, with D possibly matching TRBD1 (6 bases). V was trimmed by 2 bases and J by 3 bases, leaving 7 bases between them. The CDR3 consists of 13 residues. This CDR3 is CASSLQGYYGYTF. In DNA, the CDR3 is TGTGCCAGCAGTTTACAGGGGTACTATGGCTACACCTTC.

The chain recombines TRBV2 with TRBJ2-1; either TRBD1 or TRBD2 may supply D (5 bases each). CDR3 length: 14 residues. CDR1 is SNHLY and CDR2 is FYNNEI in the germline V gene. V lost 8 bases, J lost 3 bases, and 14 bases lay in between. The DNA for the CDR3 is TGTGCCAGCGGGGTGGGACGCCGCTACAATGAGCAGTTCTTC. Protein sequence: CASGVGRRYNEQFF.

This clonotype was observed a single time. The V and J genes are TRBV6-5 and TRBJ2-1; D is ambiguous. This CDR3 is 15 amino acids long. Looked up from germline, CDR1 is MNHEY and CDR2 is SVGAGI. Trimming pared 4 bases from V and 3 bases from J, leaving 13 bases between. This chain's CDR3 is CASSFLQAFYNEQFF. The CDR3 region has the DNA TGTGCCAGCAGTTTCCTCCAAGCATTCTACAATGAGCAGTTCTTC.

This sequence joins TRBV29-1 and TRBJ2-1; 8 nucleotides align to TRBD2. Germline CDR1 SQVTM, CDR2 ANQGSEA. Trimming removed 6 bases from V and 7 bases from J; junction bases left unmatched: 11. CDR3 length: 14 residues. CDR3 protein: CSVRTSPAINEQFF. CDR3 DNA: TGCAGCGTCAGGACTAGCCCCGCAATAAATGAGCAGTTCTTC.

This clonotype appeared a single time. The chain couples TRBV20-1 to TRBJ2-5; TRBD1 agrees at 8 bases. CDR3 length: 14 amino acids. Trimming removed 0 bases from V and 3 bases from J; junction bases left unmatched: 3. Per the germline V gene, CDR1 is DFQATT and CDR2 is SNEGSKA (reference sequence). The CDR3 here is CSAREGQGKETQYF. The CDR3 nucleotides read TGCAGTGCTAGAGAAGGACAGGGTAAAGAGACCCAGTACTTC.

This clonotype was detected many times. This chain joins TRBV7-6 and TRBJ2-7, with TRBD1 as a possible D gene (6 bases). V gave up 5 bases and J gave up 2 bases, with 13 bases separating them. The CDR3 spans 14 residues. Germline values: CDR1 SGHVS, CDR2 FNYEAQ. This chain's CDR3 is CASSPSGGTYEQYF. The CDR3 DNA sequence: TGTGCCAGCAGCCCGTCTGGGGGCACCTACGAGCAGTACTTC.

Only a few counts were recorded for this clonotype. The rearrangement joins TRBV7-2 to TRBJ1-2; 8 positions agree with TRBD1. Germline CDR1 is SGHTA and CDR2 is FQGNSA. The trim removed 1 base at V and 8 bases at J, leaving 3 bases unmatched. The CDR3 has 13 residues. In DNA form, the CDR3 reads TGTGCCAGCAGCTTAGATGGGACAGGCGGCTACACCTTC. This encodes CASSLDGTGGYTF.

J is TRBJ2-3 and V is TRBV10-3; the match to TRBD2 covers 11 bases. This CDR3 is 18 amino acids long. Germline loops: CDR1 ENHRY, CDR2 SYGVKD. After removal of 4 bases from V and 2 bases from J, the junction contained 11 bases not matched to a gene. CDR3 loop: CAISASSGRVGPTDTQYF. In DNA form, the CDR3 reads TGTGCCATCAGTGCGAGTAGCGGGAGGGTGGGGCCCACAGATACGCAGTATTTT.

The rearrangement uses TRBV12-3 or TRBV12-4 and TRBJ2-7; D ambiguous. V lost 3 bases to trimming and J lost 4 bases, with 16 bases between them. The CDR3 sequence is 15 residues long. Here the CDR3 DNA reads TGTGCCAGCAGTTTGGAGCCGTCTTCCCCTTACGAGCAGTACTTC. Translation gives CASSLEPSSPYEQYF.

V gene TRBV20-1 combines with J gene TRBJ2-4, with D possibly TRBD2 on 6 matching bases. The CDR3 has 14 amino acids. In germline, CDR1 is DFQATT, CDR2 SNEGSKA (reference sequence). Trimming cost V 0 bases and J 6 bases, with 12 bases left between them. CDR3 protein: CSARDRRGRNIQYF. The CDR3 coding sequence is TGCAGTGCTAGAGATCGGCGGGGTAGAAACATTCAGTACTTC.

This clonotype was counted only a few times. The CDR3 DNA reads TGCAGTGCTAGAGGTTGGCAGGGTGAGTTTCAGGACACTGAAGCTTTCTTT. The encoded protein is CSARGWQGEFQDTEAFF. The V call is TRBV20-1, the J call TRBJ1-1; D possibly corresponds to TRBD1 (5 bases). The CDR3 is 17 amino acids. The germline V gene has CDR1 DFQATT and CDR2 SNEGSKA (reference sequence). V lost 1 base, J lost 3 bases, and 21 bases lay in between.

This clonotype was detected only a few times. The chain joins TRBV20-1 to TRBJ1-2; perhaps TRBD1 as D (6 bases). The CDR3 totals 15 residues. The V end was cut by 0 bases, the J end by 1 base, with 12 bases between. Germline V gene data show CDR1 as DFQATT and CDR2 as SNEGSKA (reference sequence). The CDR3 DNA is TGCAGTGCTAGAGATGGGACATCCTATAACTATGGCTACACCTTC. Protein: CSARDGTSYNYGYTF.

The chain combines TRBV20-1 with TRBJ2-7; the D gene could be TRBD1 or TRBD2 (5 bases each). Per the germline V gene, CDR1 is DFQATT and CDR2 is SNEGSKA (reference sequence). The CDR3 is made up of 12 amino acids. Trimming took 4 bases from V and 1 from J, leaving 8 bases between them. This CDR3 is CSAIGGSYEQYF. The CDR3, as DNA: TGCAGTGCTATTGGGGGATCCTACGAGCAGTACTTC.

This clonotype was picked up many times. This chain connects TRBV28 to TRBJ2-7; 9 nucleotides agree with TRBD1. The CDR3 length is 15 residues. Germline CDR1 MDHEN, CDR2 SYDVKM. V dropped 5 bases and J dropped 4; count of bases not matched to a gene: 9. Written as DNA, the CDR3 is TGTGCCAGCAGTCCCCGGACAGGGGAAACGTACGAGCAGTACTTC. As protein: CASSPRTGETYEQYF.

This chain joins TRBV30 and TRBJ2-1; D ambiguous. Germline V gene sequence: CDR1 GTSNPN, CDR2 SVGIG (reference sequence). CDR3 length: 11 residues. The ends were cut back, 4 bases at V and 6 bases at J, with 7 bases in the middle. The CDR3 region is CAWMGINEQFF. The CDR3 nucleotides read TGTGCCTGGATGGGGATCAATGAGCAGTTCTTC.

This clonotype was picked up a small number of times. The rearrangement uses TRBV19 and TRBJ2-2; D is perhaps TRBD2 (5 bases). V was trimmed by 5 bases and J by 14 bases, leaving 27 bases between them. Germline V CDR1 and CDR2: LNHDA, SQIVND (reference sequence). The CDR3 is made up of 16 amino acids. CDR3 region: CASSPYAEPLRVVLFF. The CDR3, as DNA: TGTGCCAGTAGTCCATACGCGGAGCCCCTGAGGGTGGTACTGTTTTTT.

This clonotype was seen only a few times. The chain uses TRBV5-6 and TRBJ2-2; perhaps TRBD1 as D (7 bases). The germline gives CDR1 SGHDT, CDR2 YYEEEE. V was shortened by 3 bases and J by 6 bases, with 18 bases between the two germline ends. CDR3 size: 16 residues. The CDR3 coding sequence is TGTGCCAGCAGCTCGACTAGACAGGGCTTGGCCGGGGAGCTGTTTTTT. The encoded protein is CASSSTRQGLAGELFF.

Only a few counts were recorded for this clonotype. V usage is TRBV20-1 and J usage is TRBJ1-1, with TRBD1 as a possible D gene (5 bases). The CDR3 covers 15 residues. V gave up 0 bases and J gave up 2 bases, with 13 bases separating them. Germline V gene data show CDR1 as DFQATT and CDR2 as SNEGSKA (reference sequence). Here the CDR3 reads CSAREWAGINTEAFF. In DNA form, the CDR3 reads TGCAGTGCTAGAGAATGGGCAGGGATTAACACTGAAGCTTTCTTT.

The table lists this clonotype with many counts. One end of the junction varies from germline; a read error may be responsible. The rearrangement uses TRBV12-3 or TRBV12-4 and TRBJ2-3, with D uncertain. This CDR3 is built from 12 residues. CDR3 in DNA: TGCGCCAGCAGCTTGGCGAGAGATACGCAGTATTTT. Protein: CASSLARDTQYF.

In this sample, this clonotype turned up a few times. The rearrangement links TRBV7-2 to TRBJ2-1; D perhaps matches TRBD2 (6 bases). The ends were cut back, 2 bases at V and 9 bases at J, with 11 bases in the middle. Germline V lookup: CDR1 SGHTA, CDR2 FQGNSA. The CDR3 extends over 13 amino acids. CDR3: CASSLLAGSEQFF. CDR3 DNA sequence: TGTGCCAGCAGCTTATTGGCGGGGAGTGAGCAGTTCTTC.